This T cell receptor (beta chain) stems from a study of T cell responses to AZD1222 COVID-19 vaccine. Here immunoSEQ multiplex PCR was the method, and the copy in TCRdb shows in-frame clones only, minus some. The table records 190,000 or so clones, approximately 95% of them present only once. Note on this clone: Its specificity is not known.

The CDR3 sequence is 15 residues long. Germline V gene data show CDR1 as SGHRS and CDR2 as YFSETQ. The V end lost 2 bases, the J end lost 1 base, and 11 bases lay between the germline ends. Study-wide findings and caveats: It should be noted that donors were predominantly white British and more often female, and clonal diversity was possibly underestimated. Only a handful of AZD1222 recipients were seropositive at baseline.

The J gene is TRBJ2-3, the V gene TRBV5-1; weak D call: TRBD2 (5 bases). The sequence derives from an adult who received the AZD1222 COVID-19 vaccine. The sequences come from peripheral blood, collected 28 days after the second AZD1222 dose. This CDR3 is CASSLYGSGTDTQYF. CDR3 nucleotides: TGCGCCAGCAGCTTATATGGTAGCGGCACAGATACGCAGTATTTT.